This T cell receptor (beta chain) originates from a study of T cell changes during pregnancy in multiple sclerosis. The J segment lost 5 bases and the V segment lost 5 bases, leaving 9 bases of the junction unmatched. CDR3 size: 15 residues. Germline V gene lookup returns CDR1 SNHLY and CDR2 FYNNEI. Method: immunoSEQ multiplex PCR; TCRdb's copy keeps in-frame clones and lacks some. Of 60,000 or so clones listed, around 90% are singletons. The chain joins TRBV2 to TRBJ1-1, with TRBD1 identical over 9 bases. The receptor was isolated from a female donor in good health, enrolled as a control in a pregnancy study. Sample: peripheral blood, taken in the second trimester of pregnancy. The CDR3 DNA reads TGTGCCAGCAGTTCCCCGGGACAGGGCGGTACTGAAGCTTTCTTT. Translating it yields CASSSPGQGGTEAFF. The full variable domain, with the rest looked up from reference TRBV2 and TRBJ1-1, is EPEVTQTPSHQVTQMGQEVILRCVPISNHLYFYWYRQILGQKVEFLVSFYNNEISEKSEIFDDQFSVERPDGSNFTLKIRSTKLEDSAMYFCASSSPGQGGTEAFFGQGTRLTVV.